Following are 14 T cell receptor beta chains from one sample sequenced in a study of pediatric ulcerative colitis. Some clones are missing from TCRdb's copy, which holds only in-frame ones; the method was immunoSEQ multiplex PCR. The sample has tens of thousands of clones, approximately 87% seen once; the top ten hold over 1.3%. Sequencing used blood. The receptor source for this set is a boy aged 10-17 years who was a control in a study of pediatric ulcerative colitis.

This chain links TRBV9 with TRBJ2-7; D is unresolved. With 0 bases removed from V and 6 bases from J, the gap between germline ends came to 10 bases. Germline CDR1 reads SGDLS; CDR2 reads YYNGEE. CDR3 size: 13 residues. The CDR3: CASSVAPDFEQYF. CDR3 coding DNA: TGTGCCAGCAGCGTAGCTCCAGATTTCGAGCAGTACTTC.

The gene calls are TRBV14 and TRBJ2-1; 7 bases are shared with TRBD2. V gave up 1 base and J gave up 5 bases; unmatched junction bases: 8. Germline loops: CDR1 SGHDN, CDR2 FVKESK. The CDR3 is 16 amino acids. The CDR3 here is CASSQGLAARHNEQFF. The CDR3 coding sequence is TGTGCCAGCAGCCAAGGGCTAGCGGCAAGACACAATGAGCAGTTCTTC.

The chain combines TRBV5-1 with TRBJ2-7; D remains ambiguous. V lost 4 bases and J 2 bases, leaving 10 bases between the germline ends. CDR1 is SGHRS, CDR2 YFSETQ, per germline. The CDR3 spans 13 residues. This chain's CDR3 is CASSPDGAYEQYF. Here the CDR3 DNA reads TGCGCCAGCAGCCCGGACGGAGCCTACGAGCAGTACTTC. Full variable domain (missing parts from reference TRBV5-1 and TRBJ2-7): KAGVTQTPRYLIKTRGQQVTLSCSPISGHRSVSWYQQTPGQGLQFLFEYFSETQRNKGNFPGRFSGRQFSNSRSEMNVSTLELGDSALYLCASSPDGAYEQYFGPGTRLTVT.

This sequence joins TRBV9 and TRBJ1-1, with D hard to call. This CDR3 region has 16 residues. Germline V gene data show CDR1 as SGDLS and CDR2 as YYNGEE. Trimming stripped 0 bases from V and 1 base from J, with 13 bases between. The CDR3 protein is CASSVGFNWKNTEAFF. The CDR3 DNA sequence: TGTGCCAGCAGCGTAGGATTTAATTGGAAGAACACTGAAGCTTTCTTT.

A word on this clone: Germline is not matched at one junction end, which may reflect a read error. This chain joins TRBV6-6 and TRBJ1-2; D is possibly TRBD1 (5 bases). CDR1 MNHNY and CDR2 SVGAGI come from the germline V gene (reference sequence). The CDR3 spans 11 residues. Here the CDR3 reads CASSKQGPIVF. The CDR3, as DNA: TGTGCCAGCAGTAAGCAGGGCCCCATCGTCTTC.

V gene TRBV2 combines with J gene TRBJ1-1; D might be TRBD1 (6 bases). Germline V gene lookup returns CDR1 SNHLY and CDR2 FYNNEI. There are 14 residues in the CDR3. With 0 bases removed from V and 5 bases from J, the gap between germline ends came to 10 bases. Here the CDR3 DNA reads TGTGCCAGCAGTGAAGCGGGGGGCCTAACTGAAGCTTTCTTT. It specifies CASSEAGGLTEAFF.

This chain uses TRBV7-3 with TRBJ2-3; 11 nucleotides agree with TRBD1. Unmatched junction bases numbered 4, after V lost 4 bases and J lost 4 bases. Germline V gene data show CDR1 as SGHTA and CDR2 as FQGTGA. The CDR3 extends over 15 amino acids. The CDR3 DNA follows: TGTGCCAGCAGCTCCGGGGACAGGGGGTCAGATACGCAGTATTTT. Translated, it gives CASSSGDRGSDTQYF.

This clone was seen just once. V is TRBV2 and J is TRBJ1-1; D is uncertain. The CDR3 consists of 12 residues. The germline CDR1 and CDR2 sequences are SNHLY and FYNNEI. Trimming cost V 7 bases and J 0 bases, with 6 bases left between them. In DNA form, the CDR3 reads TGTGCCAGCATAACGATGAACACTGAAGCTTTCTTT. This sequence encodes CASITMNTEAFF.

The CDR3 protein is CSVRTDSYGYTF. The CDR3, as DNA: TGCAGCGTTCGGACAGACTCCTATGGCTACACCTTC. The gene calls are TRBV29-1 and TRBJ1-2, with D perhaps matching TRBD1 (6 bases). V lost 5 bases and J 4 bases, leaving 11 bases between the germline ends. Germline CDR1 SQVTM, CDR2 ANQGSEA. The CDR3 is 12 amino acids.

In this sample, this clone turned up once. The chain joins TRBV5-1 to TRBJ2-7; TRBD2 is a possible D gene (6 bases). The V and J ends lost 4 bases and 5 bases respectively, with 13 bases between them. The CDR3 sequence is 13 residues long. Germline loops: CDR1 SGHRS, CDR2 YFSETQ. This CDR3 reads CASSPTSRDEQYF. The CDR3 bases are TGCGCCAGCAGCCCTACTAGCCGGGACGAGCAGTACTTC.

The V gene is TRBV10-3, the J gene TRBJ2-7; 16 nucleotides match TRBD2. Losses at the gene ends were 6 bases for V and 7 bases for J; bases not matched to a gene: 3. The length of the CDR3 is 14 residues. Germline values: CDR1 ENHRY, CDR2 SYGVKD. This CDR3 is CAIRQGLAGGEQYF. The CDR3 nucleotides are TGTGCCATCAGACAGGGACTAGCGGGAGGGGAGCAGTACTTC.

The J gene is TRBJ2-7, the V gene TRBV10-3, with 7 positions matching TRBD1. V dropped 7 bases and J dropped 3; count of bases not matched to a gene: 6. The CDR3 loop spans 13 amino acids. Germline assignment: CDR1 ENHRY and CDR2 SYGVKD. The CDR3 DNA sequence: TGTGCCATCACCGATGACAGGGACTACGAGCAGTACTTC. Amino acids: CAITDDRDYEQYF.

The V and J genes are TRBV11-1 and TRBJ2-1; D possibly matches TRBD1 or TRBD2 (5 bases each). CDR1 and CDR2 from the germline V gene are SGHAT and FQDESV (reference sequence). The V gene lost 5 bases and the J gene lost 5 bases, with 13 bases spanning the gap. The CDR3 totals 14 residues. DNA of the CDR3: TGTGCCAGCAGCCCCCGTCGAGGGGACAATGAGCAGTTCTTC. Its protein product is CASSPRRGDNEQFF.

A word on this clone: A junction end diverges from the germline sequence, so it may reflect a read error. The chain combines TRBV9 with TRBJ1-2; 12 nucleotides agree with TRBD1. Germline V gene sequence: CDR1 SGDLS, CDR2 YYNGEE. The length of the CDR3 is 14 residues. Here the CDR3 reads CASSVVTGTGGTSF. The CDR3, as DNA: TGTGCCAGCAGCGTAGTTACCGGGACAGGGGGCACTAGCTTC.